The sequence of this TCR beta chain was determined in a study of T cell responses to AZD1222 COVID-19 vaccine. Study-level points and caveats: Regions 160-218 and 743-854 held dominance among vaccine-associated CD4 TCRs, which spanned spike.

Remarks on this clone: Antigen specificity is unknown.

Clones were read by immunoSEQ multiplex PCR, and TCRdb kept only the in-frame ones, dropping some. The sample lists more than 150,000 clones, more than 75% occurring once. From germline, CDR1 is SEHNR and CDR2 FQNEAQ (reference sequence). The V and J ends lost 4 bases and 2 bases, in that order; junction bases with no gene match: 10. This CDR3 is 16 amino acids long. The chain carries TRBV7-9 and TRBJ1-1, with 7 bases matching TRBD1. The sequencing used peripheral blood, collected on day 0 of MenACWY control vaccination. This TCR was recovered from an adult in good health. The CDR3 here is CASSYYPGTANTEAFF. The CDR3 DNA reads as TGTGCCAGCAGCTATTATCCCGGGACAGCAAACACTGAAGCTTTCTTT.